The 27 T cell receptor beta chains below come from one sample, sequenced in a study of T cells in tuberculosis. Generated by immunoSEQ multiplex PCR, the TCRdb table keeps only in-frame clones and is missing some. Among roughly 41,000 clones listed, approximately 94% were seen once. Sample: PBMCs. These TCRs come from a donor aged 5-35 years with latent tuberculosis or without tuberculosis infection. Some clones in this sample may be carry-over from other donors' samples.

The chain carries TRBV11-2 and TRBJ1-4; 7 bases align to TRBD1. CDR1 is SGHAT and CDR2 is FQNNGV in the germline V gene. After removal of 1 base from V and 8 bases from J, the junction contained 4 bases not matched to a gene. This CDR3 is 14 amino acids long. As DNA, the CDR3 is TGTGCCAGCAGCTTAGCCGCCAGGGGGGAAAAACTGTTTTTT. It specifies CASSLAARGEKLFF.

As concerns this clone: Other nucleotide sequences from this sample produce the same CDR3. J is TRBJ1-5 and V is TRBV10-3; D may be TRBD1 (5 bases). V lost 0 bases to trimming and J lost 7 bases, with 13 bases between them. The germline V gene encodes CDR1 ENHRY and CDR2 SYGVKD. The CDR3 extends over 15 amino acids. The CDR3 spells CAISESGGASQPQHF. DNA of the CDR3: TGTGCCATCAGTGAGTCGGGTGGGGCGTCCCAGCCCCAGCATTTT.

This sequence joins TRBV5-4 and TRBJ1-1, with D possibly TRBD1 on 6 matching bases. This CDR3 is 14 amino acids long. The V gene's germline CDR1 is SGHNT and CDR2 YYREEE (reference sequence). V was cut by 4 bases and J by 9 bases, with 19 bases left in between. The chain's CDR3 is CASSTGTTAAQAFF. Here the CDR3 DNA reads TGTGCCAGCAGCACCGGGACAACCGCCGCACAAGCTTTCTTT.

This chain uses TRBV4-3 with TRBJ1-1; D gene ambiguous. The germline gives CDR1 LGHNA, CDR2 YSLEER. The V and J ends lost 0 bases and 8 bases respectively, with 16 bases between them. This CDR3 spans 15 amino acids. The CDR3 DNA follows: TGCGCCAGCAGCCAAGATCCAGGTATGAGGGCCGAAGCTTTCTTT. Protein product: CASSQDPGMRAEAFF.

This chain uses TRBV30 with TRBJ2-1, with a weak D call TRBD1 (6 bases). Germline V CDR1 and CDR2: GTSNPN, SVGIG (reference sequence). Deletions cut 5 bases from V and 12 bases from J, with 23 bases between. The CDR3 sequence is 14 residues long. In nucleotides, the CDR3 is TGTGCCTGGGCGAAGGACAGCTTGAATGACGGGCAGTTCTTC. Translating gives CAWAKDSLNDGQFF. The whole variable domain, remainder taken from reference TRBV30 and TRBJ2-1, is SQTIHQWPATLVQPVGSPLSLECTVEGTSNPNLYWYRQAAGRGLQLLFYSVGIGQISSEVPQNLSASRPQDRQFILSSKKLLLSDSGFYLCAWAKDSLNDGQFFGPGTRLTVL.

This clone has just one count. This chain links TRBV25-1 with TRBJ1-1; D remains ambiguous. Germline CDR1 is MGHDK and CDR2 is SYGVNS. The V end lost 3 bases, the J end lost 0 bases, and 5 bases lay between the germline ends. The CDR3 length is 13 residues. The CDR3: CASSDAMNTEAFF. CDR3 nucleotide sequence: TGTGCCAGCAGTGATGCGATGAACACTGAAGCTTTCTTT.

The genes are TRBV7-2 and TRBJ1-1; the D gene is possibly TRBD1 (5 bases). V gave up 7 bases and J gave up 1 base, with 10 bases separating them. This CDR3 contains 13 residues. Per the germline V gene, CDR1 is SGHTA and CDR2 is FQGNSA. Written as DNA, the CDR3 is TGTGCCAGCACTAGGGGCGAGAACACTGAAGCTTTCTTT. Translation: CASTRGENTEAFF.

This chain links TRBV6-5 with TRBJ1-2; 7 nucleotides align to TRBD1. CDR3 length: 14 residues. V shed 0 bases and J 2 bases; nucleotides not matched to a gene: 0. CDR1 MNHEY and CDR2 SVGAGI come from the germline V gene. The CDR3 spells CASSYSGQNYGYTF. The CDR3 region has the DNA TGTGCCAGCAGTTACTCGGGACAGAACTATGGCTACACCTTC.

The gene calls are TRBV2 and TRBJ1-5; D perhaps matches TRBD1 (5 bases). V lost 4 bases, J lost 0 bases, and 16 bases lay in between. Germline V CDR1 and CDR2: SNHLY, FYNNEI. CDR3 size: 17 residues. CDR3 loop: CASSAARAGDSNQPQHF. The CDR3 nucleotides are TGTGCCAGCAGTGCGGCCAGGGCTGGGGATAGCAATCAGCCCCAGCATTTT.

This chain connects TRBV19 to TRBJ1-5; 7 bases align to TRBD1. V shed 3 bases and J 5 bases; nucleotides not matched to a gene: 4. Looked up from germline, CDR1 is LNHDA and CDR2 is SQIVND (reference sequence). The CDR3 is 14 residues long. CDR3 in amino acids: CASSMWDSDQPQHF. DNA for the CDR3: TGTGCCAGTAGTATGTGGGACAGTGATCAGCCCCAGCATTTT.

The chain is built from TRBV4-3 and TRBJ1-4; a weak D match, TRBD1 (5 bases). V lost 4 bases and J lost 0, with 6 bases in between. Per germline, CDR1 LGHNA and CDR2 YSLEER. CDR3 length equals 14 residues. Written as DNA, the CDR3 is TGCGCCAGCAGCCCAGGGTCAACTAATGAAAAACTGTTTTTT. This codes for CASSPGSTNEKLFF.

The CDR3 spells CASSPQGQGSPGELFF. The CDR3 DNA is TGTGCCAGCTCACCCCAAGGACAGGGGTCCCCCGGGGAGCTGTTTTTT. The genes are TRBV18 and TRBJ2-2, with TRBD1 matching over 9 bases. V lost 3 bases to trimming and J lost 6 bases; unmatched junction nucleotides: 8. In germline, CDR1 is KGHSH, CDR2 LQKENI. The CDR3 contains 16 residues.

This chain's CDR3 is CASSLTGGGNQPQHF. The CDR3 nucleotides read TGCGCCAGCAGCTTGACAGGGGGAGGCAATCAGCCCCAGCATTTT. The chain is built from TRBV5-1 and TRBJ1-5; 8 nucleotides align to TRBD1. The V segment lost 1 base and the J segment 2 bases; nucleotides outside the gene matches: 2. The CDR3 has 15 amino acids. Germline V CDR1 and CDR2: SGHRS, YFSETQ.

The chain carries TRBV10-2 and TRBJ2-3; D call uncertain. Germline V CDR1 and CDR2: WSHSY, SAAADI. With 8 bases removed from V and 4 bases from J, the gap between germline ends came to 10 bases. The CDR3 contains 12 residues. CDR3 amino acids: CASGYRADTQYF. As DNA, the CDR3 is TGCGCCAGCGGATATCGGGCAGATACGCAGTATTTT.

The chain links TRBV27 to TRBJ2-1, with 8 bases fitting TRBD2. Germline trimming cut 8 bases from V and 4 bases from J; bases unmatched to any gene: 7. Germline V gene data show CDR1 as MNHEY and CDR2 as SMNVEV (reference sequence). The length of the CDR3 is 14 residues. The DNA for the CDR3 is TGTGCCAGCCACCGGCGGGGGGAGTACAATGAGCAGTTCTTC. Translated: CASHRRGEYNEQFF.

Concerning this clone: One end of the junction is discordant with germline, which a read error may explain. V gene TRBV10-2 combines with J gene TRBJ2-7; 11 bases agree with TRBD1. CDR1 WSHSY and CDR2 SAAADI come from the germline V gene. This CDR3 has 15 residues. DNA for the CDR3: TGCGCCAGCAGTCACTGGACAGGGGGCTCCCACGAGCAGTACTTC. This codes for CASSHWTGGSHEQYF.

This chain uses TRBV25-1 with TRBJ1-2; TRBD1 aligns across 11 bases. Germline V gene lookup returns CDR1 MGHDK and CDR2 SYGVNS. V gave up 1 base and J gave up 4 bases; unmatched junction bases: 5. This CDR3 has 16 residues. The DNA for the CDR3 is TGTGCCAGCAGTGAATCCCGGACAGGGGGCGGCTATGGCTACACCTTC. It encodes CASSESRTGGGYGYTF.

This chain links TRBV5-1 with TRBJ2-2; D might be TRBD1 (5 bases). Germline V gene data show CDR1 as SGHRS and CDR2 as YFSETQ. V gave up 0 bases and J gave up 5 bases, with 14 bases separating them. The CDR3 is made up of 16 amino acids. CDR3 coding DNA: TGCGCCAGCAGCTTGGTGGCAGGGTTAGGGACCGGGGAGCTGTTTTTT. Translating it yields CASSLVAGLGTGELFF.

The rearrangement joins TRBV10-1 to TRBJ2-1, with D perhaps matching TRBD2 (6 bases). Per germline, CDR1 WNHNN and CDR2 SYGVQD (reference sequence). V was shortened by 0 bases and J by 9 bases, with 21 bases between the two germline ends. The CDR3 has 17 residues. This CDR3 is CASSESIASSVRGEQFF. The CDR3 DNA reads TGCGCCAGCAGTGAGTCGATTGCGTCTAGCGTGCGGGGTGAGCAGTTCTTC.

The genes are TRBV15 and TRBJ2-7; D not resolved. CDR1 and CDR2 (germline): LNHNV, YYDKDF (reference sequence). CDR3 length: 16 amino acids. The ends were cut back, 0 bases at V and 2 bases at J, with 14 bases in the middle. The CDR3 region has the DNA TGTGCCACCAGCAGAGATTGGAGAGAAACCCCCTACGAGCAGTACGTC. Translated, it gives CATSRDWRETPYEQYV.

The chain combines TRBV5-1 with TRBJ1-3; D remains ambiguous. The V gene's germline CDR1 is SGHRS and CDR2 YFSETQ. The CDR3 consists of 14 residues. Trimming removed 0 bases at V and 0 bases at J, with 4 bases between. The CDR3 protein is CASSLDHSGNTIYF. The CDR3 DNA is TGCGCCAGCAGCTTGGATCACTCTGGAAACACCATATATTTT.

The V call is TRBV2, the J call TRBJ2-3, with D possibly matching TRBD1 (6 bases). The CDR3 sequence is 14 residues long. The ends were cut back, 4 bases at V and 0 bases at J, with 8 bases in the middle. CDR1 SNHLY and CDR2 FYNNEI come from the germline V gene. CDR3 sequence reads: CASSAGDSTDTQYF. The CDR3 coding sequence is TGTGCCAGCAGTGCAGGGGATAGCACAGATACGCAGTATTTT.

The chain couples TRBV4-3 to TRBJ2-7; no definite D call. CDR1 LGHNA and CDR2 YSLEER come from the germline V gene. The CDR3 contains 13 residues. The V end was cut by 0 bases, the J end by 2 bases, with 5 bases between. CDR3 region: CASSQDRTYEQYF. CDR3 nucleotides: TGCGCCAGCAGCCAAGACAGGACCTACGAGCAGTACTTC.

This chain links TRBV12-5 with TRBJ2-1, with 8 bases that match TRBD2. The CDR3 runs 14 residues. Germline values: CDR1 LGHNT, CDR2 FRNRAP. The DNA for the CDR3 is TGTGCAGACTCAAGCGGGGGACCAGGCTATGAGCAGTTCTTC. Translating it yields CADSSGGPGYEQFF. Filled out from reference TRBV12-5 and TRBJ2-1, the complete variable domain reads DARVTQTPRHKVTEMGQEVTMRCQPILGHNTVFWYRQTMMQGLELLAYFRNRAPLDDSGMPKDRFSAEMPDATLATLKIQPSEPRDSAVYFCADSSGGPGYEQFFGPGTRLTVL.

V gene TRBV12-5 combines with J gene TRBJ1-4; 9 bases are shared with TRBD1. Germline values: CDR1 LGHNT, CDR2 FRNRAP. The CDR3 runs to 15 residues. Trimming took 4 bases from V and 5 from J; bases not matched to a gene: 5. This CDR3 is CASGWGQGLNEKLFF. The CDR3 region has the DNA TGTGCTAGTGGTTGGGGACAGGGACTAAATGAAAAACTGTTTTTT.

The chain is built from TRBV6-5 and TRBJ1-2; D is unresolved. Trimming took off 6 bases at V and 7 bases at J, with 15 bases between the two ends. The CDR3 has 13 residues. The germline V gene has CDR1 MNHEY and CDR2 SVGAGI. The CDR3: CASRKLEGAGYTF. CDR3 coding DNA: TGTGCCAGCAGGAAGCTGGAGGGAGCTGGCTACACCTTC.

The chain carries TRBV2 and TRBJ1-6; tentatively, D is TRBD1 (5 bases). The length of the CDR3 is 15 residues. V gave up 5 bases and J gave up 6 bases, with 14 bases separating them. Germline V gene data show CDR1 as SNHLY and CDR2 as FYNNEI. CDR3 nucleotides: TGTGCCAGCAGTCCGTCCACGACAGTTAATTCACCCCTCCACTTT. Protein product: CASSPSTTVNSPLHF. The whole variable domain, remainder taken from reference TRBV2 and TRBJ1-6, is EPEVTQTPSHQVTQMGQEVILRCVPISNHLYFYWYRQILGQKVEFLVSFYNNEISEKSEIFDDQFSVERPDGSNFTLKIRSTKLEDSAMYFCASSPSTTVNSPLHFGNGTRLTVT.